The entry that follows covers one T cell receptor (beta chain) sequence. Antigen: not known. TCRdb's table, derived via immunoSEQ multiplex PCR, lists solely in-frame clones and lacks some. The table lists fewer than 70,000 clones, 79% of them singletons. These data are taken from a study of radiotherapy plus CTLA-4 blockade in lung cancer. For the study at large: Disease control was achieved by over 25% of patients, and objective responses by 15% to 20%. Study-level points and caveats: Blood-borne expansion of tumor-derived TCR clones followed radiotherapy plus ipilimumab. It was early blood T cell clone dynamics, with interferon-beta, that reportedly best predicted response.

Enrolled patients, whose metastatic non-small-cell lung cancer was chemo-refractory, received focal radiation plus CTLA-4 blockade with ipilimumab. The receptor was isolated from a human donor with non-small cell lung cancer who had a complete response to radiotherapy plus ipilimumab. The sequenced sample was peripheral blood, obtained from a patient treated with radiotherapy plus ipilimumab.

This CDR3 reads CASSIASHRIGSGQYF. The DNA for the CDR3 is TGTGCCAGTAGTATAGCTTCGCACAGGATTGGTTCTGGGCAGTACTTC. The V call is TRBV19, the J call TRBJ2-7; D perhaps matches TRBD1 (5 bases). This CDR3 contains 16 residues. V was clipped by 1 base and J by 9 bases, with 22 bases between them. The germline V gene has CDR1 LNHDA and CDR2 SQIVND (reference sequence).